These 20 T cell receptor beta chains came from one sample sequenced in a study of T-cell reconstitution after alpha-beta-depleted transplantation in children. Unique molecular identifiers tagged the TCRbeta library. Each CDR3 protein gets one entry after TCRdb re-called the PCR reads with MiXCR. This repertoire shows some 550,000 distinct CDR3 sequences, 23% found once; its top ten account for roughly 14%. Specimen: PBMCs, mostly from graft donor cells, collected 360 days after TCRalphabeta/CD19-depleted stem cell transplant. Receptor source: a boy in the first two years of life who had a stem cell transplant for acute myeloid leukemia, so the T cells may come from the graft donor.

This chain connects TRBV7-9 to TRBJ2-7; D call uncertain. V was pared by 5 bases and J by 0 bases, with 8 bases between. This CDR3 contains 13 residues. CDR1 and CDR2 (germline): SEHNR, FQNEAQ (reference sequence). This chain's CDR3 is CASSPSYSYEQYF. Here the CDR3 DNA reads TGTGCCAGCAGCCCATCCTACTCCTACGAGCAGTACTTC.

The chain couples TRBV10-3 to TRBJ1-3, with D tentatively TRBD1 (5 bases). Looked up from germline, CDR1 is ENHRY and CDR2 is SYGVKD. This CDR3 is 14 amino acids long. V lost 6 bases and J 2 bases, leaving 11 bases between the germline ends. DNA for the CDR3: TGTGCCATCAGGGGGGACTTCCCTGGAAACACCATATATTTT. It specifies CAIRGDFPGNTIYF.

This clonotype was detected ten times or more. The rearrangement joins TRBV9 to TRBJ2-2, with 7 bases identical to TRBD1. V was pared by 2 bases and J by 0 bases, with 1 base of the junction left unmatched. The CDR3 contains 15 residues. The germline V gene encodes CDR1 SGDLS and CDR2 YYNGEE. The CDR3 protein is CASSVQGANTGELFF. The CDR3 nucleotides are TGTGCCAGCAGCGTCCAGGGGGCGAACACCGGGGAGCTGTTTTTT.

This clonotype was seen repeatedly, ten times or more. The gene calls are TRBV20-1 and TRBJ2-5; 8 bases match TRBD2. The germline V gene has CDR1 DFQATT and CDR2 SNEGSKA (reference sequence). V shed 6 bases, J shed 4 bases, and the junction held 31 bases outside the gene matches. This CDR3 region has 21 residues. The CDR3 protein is CSASEGLVPEQRREGVETQYF. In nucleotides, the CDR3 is TGCAGTGCCAGCGAGGGACTAGTTCCCGAGCAGCGACGTGAGGGAGTAGAGACCCAGTACTTC.

CDR3 sequence: CASSGGSGVNAYEQYV. The CDR3 DNA reads TGTGCCAGCAGCGGAGGAAGCGGGGTAAACGCCTACGAGCAGTACGTC. The V call is TRBV7-9, the J call TRBJ2-7; 7 nucleotides line up with TRBD2. The CDR3 has 16 amino acids. Per germline, CDR1 SEHNR and CDR2 FQNEAQ (reference sequence). V lost 5 bases, J lost 2 bases, and 12 bases stayed unmatched.

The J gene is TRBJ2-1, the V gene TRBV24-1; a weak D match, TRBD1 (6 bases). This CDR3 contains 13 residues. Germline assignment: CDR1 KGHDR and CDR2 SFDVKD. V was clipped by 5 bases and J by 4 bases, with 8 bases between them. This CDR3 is CATSGTVYNEQFF. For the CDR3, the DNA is TGTGCCACCAGTGGGACAGTTTACAATGAGCAGTTCTTC.

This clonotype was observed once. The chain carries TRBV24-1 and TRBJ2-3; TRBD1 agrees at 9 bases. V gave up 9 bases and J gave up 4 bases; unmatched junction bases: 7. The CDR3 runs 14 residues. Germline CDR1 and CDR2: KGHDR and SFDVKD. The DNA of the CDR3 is TGTGCCACCGGATCTACAGGGGGCGCAGATACGCAGTATTTT. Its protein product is CATGSTGGADTQYF.

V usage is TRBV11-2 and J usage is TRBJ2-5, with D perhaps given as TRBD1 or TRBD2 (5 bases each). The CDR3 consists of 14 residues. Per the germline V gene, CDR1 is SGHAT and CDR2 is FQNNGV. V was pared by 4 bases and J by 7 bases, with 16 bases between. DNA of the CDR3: TGTGCCAGCAGCTCCCTCGAGGGGTGGGCGACCCAGTACTTC. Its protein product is CASSSLEGWATQYF.

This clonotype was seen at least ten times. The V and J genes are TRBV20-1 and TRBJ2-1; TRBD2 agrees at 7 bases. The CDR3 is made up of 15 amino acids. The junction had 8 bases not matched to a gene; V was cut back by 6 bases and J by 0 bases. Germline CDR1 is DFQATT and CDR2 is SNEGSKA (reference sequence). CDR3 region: CSAKTSWSSYNEQFF. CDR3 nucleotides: TGCAGTGCCAAGACTAGCTGGAGCTCCTACAATGAGCAGTTCTTC.

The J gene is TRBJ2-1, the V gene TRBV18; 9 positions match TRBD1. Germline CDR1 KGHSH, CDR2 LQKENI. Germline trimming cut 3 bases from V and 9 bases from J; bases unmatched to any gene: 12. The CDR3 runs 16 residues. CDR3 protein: CASSPGAGTGMGEQFF. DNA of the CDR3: TGTGCCAGCTCACCGGGCGCCGGGACAGGGATGGGTGAGCAGTTCTTC.

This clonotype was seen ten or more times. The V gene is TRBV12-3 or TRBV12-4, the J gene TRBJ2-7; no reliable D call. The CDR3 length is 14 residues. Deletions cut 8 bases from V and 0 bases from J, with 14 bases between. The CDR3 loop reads CASPHLMSSYEQYF. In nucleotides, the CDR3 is TGTGCCAGCCCACACCTGATGAGCTCCTACGAGCAGTACTTC.

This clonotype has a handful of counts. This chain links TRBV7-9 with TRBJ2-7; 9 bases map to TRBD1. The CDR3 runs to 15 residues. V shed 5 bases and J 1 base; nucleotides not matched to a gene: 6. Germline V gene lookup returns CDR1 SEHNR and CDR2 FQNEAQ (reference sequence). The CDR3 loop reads CASSQMGQGSYEQYF. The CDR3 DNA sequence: TGTGCCAGCAGCCAGATGGGACAGGGTTCCTACGAGCAGTACTTC.

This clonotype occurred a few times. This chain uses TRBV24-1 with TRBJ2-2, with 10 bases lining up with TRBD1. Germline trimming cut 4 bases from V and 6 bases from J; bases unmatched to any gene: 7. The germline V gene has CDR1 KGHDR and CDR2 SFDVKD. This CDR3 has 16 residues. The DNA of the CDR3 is TGTGCCACCAGTGAAGGGACAGGGGAGGTTCCCGGGGAGCTGTTTTTT. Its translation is CATSEGTGEVPGELFF.

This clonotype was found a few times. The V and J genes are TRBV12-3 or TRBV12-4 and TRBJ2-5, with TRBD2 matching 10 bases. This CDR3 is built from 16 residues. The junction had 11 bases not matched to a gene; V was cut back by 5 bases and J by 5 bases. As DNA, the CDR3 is TGTGCCAGCAGTATCCATAGCGGGGGGCCGACCGAGACCCAGTACTTC. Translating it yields CASSIHSGGPTETQYF.

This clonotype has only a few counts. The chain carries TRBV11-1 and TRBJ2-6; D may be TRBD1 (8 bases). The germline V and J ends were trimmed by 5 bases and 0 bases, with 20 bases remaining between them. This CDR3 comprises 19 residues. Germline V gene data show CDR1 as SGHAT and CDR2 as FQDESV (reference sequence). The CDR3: CASSPGGRGPTSGANVLTF. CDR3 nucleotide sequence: TGTGCCAGCAGCCCGGGGGGCAGGGGGCCTACCTCTGGGGCCAACGTCCTGACTTTC.

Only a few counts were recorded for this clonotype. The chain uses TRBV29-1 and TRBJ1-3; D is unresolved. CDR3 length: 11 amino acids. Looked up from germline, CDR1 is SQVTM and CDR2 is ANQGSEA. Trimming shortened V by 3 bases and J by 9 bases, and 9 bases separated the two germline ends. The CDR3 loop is CSVEGSGTIYF. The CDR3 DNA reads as TGCAGCGTTGAGGGGTCGGGCACCATATATTTT.

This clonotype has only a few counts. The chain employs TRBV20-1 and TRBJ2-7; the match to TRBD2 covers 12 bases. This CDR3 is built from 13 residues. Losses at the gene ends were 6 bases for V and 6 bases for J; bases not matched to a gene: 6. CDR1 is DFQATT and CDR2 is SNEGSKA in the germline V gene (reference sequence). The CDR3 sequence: CSAASGGALEQYV. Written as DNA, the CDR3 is TGCAGTGCAGCTAGCGGGGGGGCTCTCGAGCAGTACGTC.

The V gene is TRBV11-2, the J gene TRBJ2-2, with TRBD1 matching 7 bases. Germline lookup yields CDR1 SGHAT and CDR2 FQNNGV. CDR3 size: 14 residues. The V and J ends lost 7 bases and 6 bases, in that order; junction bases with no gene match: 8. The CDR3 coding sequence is TGTGCCAGCATCGGACAGGTCATGTCCGGGGAGCTGTTTTTT. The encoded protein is CASIGQVMSGELFF.

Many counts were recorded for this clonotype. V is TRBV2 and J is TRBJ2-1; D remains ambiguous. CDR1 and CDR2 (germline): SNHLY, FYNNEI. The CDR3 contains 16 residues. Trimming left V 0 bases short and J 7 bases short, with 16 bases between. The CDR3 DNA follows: TGTGCCAGCAGTGAAGCGGCGTGGGGAAAGGGAAATGAGCAGTTCTTC. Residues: CASSEAAWGKGNEQFF.

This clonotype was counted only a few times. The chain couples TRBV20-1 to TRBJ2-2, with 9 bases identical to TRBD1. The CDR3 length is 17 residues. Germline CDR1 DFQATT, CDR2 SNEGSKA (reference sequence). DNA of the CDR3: TGCAGCGCTCAGGGGACAGGGTTGAAGATGGACACCGGGGAGCTGTTTTTT. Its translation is CSAQGTGLKMDTGELFF.